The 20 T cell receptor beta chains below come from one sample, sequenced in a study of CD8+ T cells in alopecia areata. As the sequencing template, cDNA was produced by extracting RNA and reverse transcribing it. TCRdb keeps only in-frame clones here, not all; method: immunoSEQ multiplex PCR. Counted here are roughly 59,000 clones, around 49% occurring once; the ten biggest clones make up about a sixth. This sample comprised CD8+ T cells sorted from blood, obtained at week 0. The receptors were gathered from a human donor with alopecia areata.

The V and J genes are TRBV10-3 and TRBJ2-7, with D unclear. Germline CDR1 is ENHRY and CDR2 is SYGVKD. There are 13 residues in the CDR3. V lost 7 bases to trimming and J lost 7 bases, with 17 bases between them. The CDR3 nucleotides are TGTGCCATCACTGGACCCGGCCAGGAAGAGCAGTACTTC. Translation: CAITGPGQEEQYF.

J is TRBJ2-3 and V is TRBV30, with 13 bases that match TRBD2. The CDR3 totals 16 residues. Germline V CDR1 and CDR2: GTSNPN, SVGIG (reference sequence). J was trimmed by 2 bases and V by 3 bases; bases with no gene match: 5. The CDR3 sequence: CAWSPGLAGVTDTQYF. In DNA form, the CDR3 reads TGTGCCTGGAGCCCCGGACTAGCGGGAGTCACAGATACGCAGTATTTT.

The CDR3 coding sequence is TGTGCCAGCAGCGCAAGGGACAGGGTCGGGGAGACCCAGTACTTC. Residues: CASSARDRVGETQYF. This rearrangement joins TRBV7-2 to TRBJ2-5; 9 bases are shared with TRBD1. The CDR3 spans 15 residues. The V gene end was trimmed by 5 bases and the J gene end by 5 bases; junction bases not matched to a gene: 9. Germline V CDR1 and CDR2: SGHTA, FQGNSA.

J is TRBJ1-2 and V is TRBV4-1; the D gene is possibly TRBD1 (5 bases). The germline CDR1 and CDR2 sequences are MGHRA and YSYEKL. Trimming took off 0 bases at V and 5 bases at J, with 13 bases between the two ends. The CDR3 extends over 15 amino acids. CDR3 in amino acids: CASSQDPRAGYGYTF. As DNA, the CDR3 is TGCGCCAGCAGCCAAGATCCCAGGGCGGGGTATGGCTACACCTTC.

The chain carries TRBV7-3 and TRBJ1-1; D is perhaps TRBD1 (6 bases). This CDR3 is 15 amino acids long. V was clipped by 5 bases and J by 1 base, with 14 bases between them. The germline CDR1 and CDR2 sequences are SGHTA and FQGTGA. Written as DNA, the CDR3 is TGTGCCAGCAGCGCCACCCCGGGACAGAACACTGAAGCTTTCTTT. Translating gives CASSATPGQNTEAFF.

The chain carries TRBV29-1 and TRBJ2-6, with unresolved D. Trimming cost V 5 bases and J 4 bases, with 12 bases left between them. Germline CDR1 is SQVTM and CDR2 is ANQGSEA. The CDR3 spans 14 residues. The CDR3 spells CSVTLIGGANVLTF. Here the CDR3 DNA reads TGCAGCGTTACGCTAATCGGGGGGGCCAACGTCCTGACTTTC.

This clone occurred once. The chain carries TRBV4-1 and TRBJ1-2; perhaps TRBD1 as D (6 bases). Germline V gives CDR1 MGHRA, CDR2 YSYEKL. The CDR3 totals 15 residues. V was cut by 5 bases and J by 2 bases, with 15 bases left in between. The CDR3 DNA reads TGCGCCAGCAGCTGGCGACAGGACGGGAACTATGGCTACACCTTC. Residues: CASSWRQDGNYGYTF.

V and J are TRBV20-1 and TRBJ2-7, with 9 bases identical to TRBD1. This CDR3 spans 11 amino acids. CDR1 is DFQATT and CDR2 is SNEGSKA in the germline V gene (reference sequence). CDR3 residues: CSKQGAQEQYF. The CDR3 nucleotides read TGCAGCAAACAGGGGGCACAAGAGCAGTACTTC.

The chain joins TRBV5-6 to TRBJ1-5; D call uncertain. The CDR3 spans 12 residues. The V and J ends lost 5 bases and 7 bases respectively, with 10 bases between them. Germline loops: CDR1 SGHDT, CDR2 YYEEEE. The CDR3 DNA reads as TGTGCCAGCAGTCTCGGATCCCAGCCCCAGCATTTT. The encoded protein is CASSLGSQPQHF.

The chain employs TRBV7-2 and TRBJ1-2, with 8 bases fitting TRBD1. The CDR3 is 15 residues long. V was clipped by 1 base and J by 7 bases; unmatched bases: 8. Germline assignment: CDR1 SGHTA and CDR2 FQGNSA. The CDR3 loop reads CASSLVPGGAVGYTF. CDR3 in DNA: TGTGCCAGCAGCTTAGTTCCAGGGGGCGCCGTTGGCTACACCTTC.

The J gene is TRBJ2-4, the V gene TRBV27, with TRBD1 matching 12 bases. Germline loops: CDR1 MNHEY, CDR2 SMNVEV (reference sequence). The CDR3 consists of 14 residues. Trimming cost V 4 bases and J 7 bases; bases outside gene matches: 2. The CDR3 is CASSSGTGGNIQYF. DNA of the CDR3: TGTGCCAGCAGTTCAGGGACAGGGGGCAACATTCAGTACTTC.

CDR3 sequence: CASSELGLGNEQFF. The CDR3 DNA follows: TGTGCCAGCAGCGAACTCGGGTTGGGCAATGAGCAGTTCTTC. The rearrangement links TRBV14 to TRBJ2-1; no definite D call. The CDR3 spans 14 residues. Germline CDR1 reads SGHDN; CDR2 reads FVKESK. V dropped 5 bases and J dropped 6 bases, with 14 bases sitting between them.

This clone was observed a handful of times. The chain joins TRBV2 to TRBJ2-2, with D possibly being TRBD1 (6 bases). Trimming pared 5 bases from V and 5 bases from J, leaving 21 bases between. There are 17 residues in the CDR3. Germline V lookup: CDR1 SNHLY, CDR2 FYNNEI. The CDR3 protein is CASSSPGWGRPTGELFF. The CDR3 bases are TGTGCCAGCAGTTCCCCTGGCTGGGGGCGGCCGACCGGGGAGCTGTTTTTT.

The DNA for the CDR3 is TGTGCCTGGAGGGGCGGTGATACCGGGACAGGGCAGCGAGCCCAGTCAGATACGCAGTATTTT. This codes for CAWRGGDTGTGQRAQSDTQYF. V gene TRBV30 combines with J gene TRBJ2-3; 9 bases align to TRBD1. Germline values: CDR1 GTSNPN, CDR2 SVGIG (reference sequence). The CDR3 has 21 residues. The ends lost 3 bases at V and 4 bases at J; junction bases unmatched: 26.

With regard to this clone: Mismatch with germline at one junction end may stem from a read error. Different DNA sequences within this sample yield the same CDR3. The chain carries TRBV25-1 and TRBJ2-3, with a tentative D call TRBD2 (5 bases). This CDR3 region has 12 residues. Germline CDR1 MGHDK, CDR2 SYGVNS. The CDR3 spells CASSDYSYTQYF. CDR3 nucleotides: TGTGCCAGTAGTGACTACTCATATACGCAGTATTTT.

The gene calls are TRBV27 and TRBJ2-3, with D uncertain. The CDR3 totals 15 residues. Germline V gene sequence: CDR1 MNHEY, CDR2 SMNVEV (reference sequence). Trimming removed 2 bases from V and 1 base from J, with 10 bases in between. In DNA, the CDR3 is TGTGCCAGCAGTTTACTTCTGGACGGCACAGATACGCAGTATTTT. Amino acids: CASSLLLDGTDTQYF.

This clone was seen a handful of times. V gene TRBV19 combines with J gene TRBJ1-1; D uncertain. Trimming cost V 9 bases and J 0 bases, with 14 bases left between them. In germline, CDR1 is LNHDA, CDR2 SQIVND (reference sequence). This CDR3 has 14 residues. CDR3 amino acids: CASGQLDMNTEAFF. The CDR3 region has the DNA TGTGCCAGCGGCCAACTTGACATGAACACTGAAGCTTTCTTT.

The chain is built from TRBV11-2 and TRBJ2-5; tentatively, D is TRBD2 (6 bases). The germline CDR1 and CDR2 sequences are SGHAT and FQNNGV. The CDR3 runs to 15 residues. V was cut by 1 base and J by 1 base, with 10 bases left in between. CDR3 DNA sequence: TGTGCCAGCAGCTTAGCGGGGAGGCTCCAAGAGACCCAGTACTTC. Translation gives CASSLAGRLQETQYF. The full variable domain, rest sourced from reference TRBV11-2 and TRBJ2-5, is EAGVAQSPRYKIIEKRQSVAFWCNPISGHATLYWYQQILGQGPKLLIQFQNNGVVDDSQLPKDRFSAERLKGVDSTLKIQPAKLEDSAVYLCASSLAGRLQETQYFGPGTRLLVL.

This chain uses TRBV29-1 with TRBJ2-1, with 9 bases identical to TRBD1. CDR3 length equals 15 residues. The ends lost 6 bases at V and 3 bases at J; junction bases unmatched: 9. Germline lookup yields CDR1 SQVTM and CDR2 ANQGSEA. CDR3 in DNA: TGCAGCGTGGGACAGGGCCAGCGGAGCTACAATGAGCAGTTCTTC. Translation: CSVGQGQRSYNEQFF.

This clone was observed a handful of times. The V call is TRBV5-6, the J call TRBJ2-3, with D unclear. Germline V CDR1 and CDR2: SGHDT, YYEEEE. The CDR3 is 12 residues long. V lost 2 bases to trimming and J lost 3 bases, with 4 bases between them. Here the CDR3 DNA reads TGTGCCAGCAGCTTCAGGACAGATACGCAGTATTTT. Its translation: CASSFRTDTQYF.